Listed below are T cell receptor beta chains from one sample, sequenced in a study of shared clonotypes between healthy human individuals. Only in-frame clones appear in the TCRdb table, and some are missing; sequencing was by immunoSEQ multiplex PCR. The sample shows 550,000 to 800,000 clones, roughly 70% of them seen only once. The sequenced material came from memory CD4+ T cells sorted from blood. Source of these receptors: a woman in her 30s in good health. The CDR3 runs from the conserved cysteine through the conserved F or W. A D gene is named only where the DNA matches it firmly. Clone sizes are given selectively: once, few, many, or a class where the clone is expanded.

size	V	D	J	CDR3	DNA
few	TRBV27	TRBD1	TRBJ2-7	CASSSWDRDEQYF	TGTGCCAGCAGTTCATGGGACAGGGACGAGCAGTACTTC
NA	TRBV30	NA	TRBJ1-5	CAWSSAATDQPQHF	TGTGCCTGGAGTTCGGCAGCGACCGATCAGCCCCAGCATTTT
NA	TRBV10-2	NA	TRBJ1-2	CASSGNSNYGYTF	TGCGCCAGCTCCGGTAATTCTAACTATGGCTACACCTTC
few	TRBV25-1	NA	TRBJ2-1	CASSEMPQAGSSYNEQFF	TGTGCCAGCAGTGAAATGCCCCAAGCGGGCTCCTCCTACAATGAGCAGTTCTTC
NA	TRBV7-3	TRBD2	TRBJ2-3	CASSLVAGGPPDTQYF	TGTGCCAGCAGCTTAGTGGCGGGAGGGCCCCCAGATACGCAGTATTTT
NA	TRBV28	NA	TRBJ1-3	CASSPGQPYGNTIYF	TGTGCCAGCTCCCCCGGACAGCCTTATGGAAACACCATATATTTT
few	TRBV28	TRBD1	TRBJ2-1	CASSSGQGAREFF	TGTGCCAGCAGCTCGGGACAGGGGGCTAGGGAGTTCTTC
NA	TRBV4-2	TRBD2	TRBJ2-1	CASSRLAGVQIEQFF	TGTGCCAGCAGCCGACTAGCGGGAGTTCAGATTGAGCAGTTCTTC
NA	TRBV7-3	NA	TRBJ2-3	CASSLRVESDTQYF	TGTGCCAGCAGCTTAAGGGTCGAGTCAGATACGCAGTATTTT
NA	TRBV27	TRBD2	TRBJ2-5	CASTRLAGEETQYF	TGTGCCAGCACCAGACTAGCGGGAGAAGAGACCCAGTACTTC
NA	TRBV11-3	TRBD2	TRBJ2-1	CASSFSGSEEQFF	TGTGCCAGCAGCTTTAGCGGGAGTGAAGAGCAGTTCTTC
NA	TRBV5-8	NA	TRBJ2-3	CASSLGHNLRTDTQYF	TGTGCCAGCAGCTTGGGACACAACCTCCGCACAGATACGCAGTATTTT
NA	TRBV5-5	NA	TRBJ2-7	CASSWAGGAFNYEQYF	TGTGCCAGCAGCTGGGCTGGCGGGGCATTTAACTACGAGCAGTACTTC
once	TRBV30	NA	TRBJ1-2	CAWSVIRNGYTF	TGTGCCTGGAGTGTAATACGGAATGGCTACACCTTC
NA	TRBV7-9	TRBD1	TRBJ2-5	CASSPRTGAFQETQYF	TGTGCCAGCAGCCCGCGGACAGGAGCTTTCCAAGAGACCCAGTACTTC
NA	TRBV10-3	NA	TRBJ2-7	CAITPGEGEQYF	TGTGCCATCACGCCGGGAGAAGGGGAGCAGTACTTC
NA	TRBV6-6	NA	TRBJ2-7	CASSARPSGPYEQYF	TGTGCCAGCAGCGCAAGACCCAGCGGTCCCTACGAGCAGTACTTC
NA	TRBV9	NA	TRBJ1-1	CASSVGGGSTEAFF	TGTGCCAGCAGCGTAGGGGGAGGAAGCACTGAAGCTTTCTTT
NA	TRBV19	NA	TRBJ2-3	CASSHLEGTDTQYF	TGTGCCAGTAGTCATCTAGAAGGAACAGATACGCAGTATTTT
NA	TRBV6-5	NA	TRBJ1-2	CASGGGGYGYTF	TGTGCCAGCGGCGGGGGTGGTTATGGCTACACCTTC
NA	TRBV27	NA	TRBJ1-5	CASSLAHNNQPQHF	TGTGCCAGCAGTTTGGCCCACAACAATCAGCCCCAGCATTTT
few	TRBV7-9	NA	TRBJ1-5	CASSFGDNQPQHF	TGTGCCAGCAGCTTCGGGGACAATCAGCCCCAGCATTTT
NA	TRBV27	TRBD2	TRBJ2-7	CASRLSGSSYEQYF	TGTGCCAGCAGACTAAGCGGGAGCTCCTACGAGCAGTACTTC
NA	TRBV25-1	TRBD1	TRBJ1-6	CASKGQGNYNSPLHF	TGTGCCAGCAAGGGACAGGGGAACTATAATTCACCCCTCCACTTT
NA	TRBV27	NA	TRBJ2-7	CASSFHFPVISLGEQYF	TGTGCCAGCAGTTTCCATTTCCCCGTTATTAGTTTGGGCGAGCAGTACTTC
NA	TRBV11-2	TRBD1	TRBJ2-5	CASSYGTGQETQYF	TGTGCCAGCAGCTACGGGACAGGACAAGAGACCCAGTACTTC
NA	TRBV29-1	NA	TRBJ1-1	CSAADSFFGAEAFF	TGCAGCGCGGCGGACAGTTTTTTTGGGGCTGAAGCTTTCTTT
NA	TRBV7-2	NA	TRBJ2-3	CASSLDPQRSRTDTQYF	TGTGCCAGCAGCTTAGATCCCCAGCGGAGTCGCACAGATACGCAGTATTTT
NA	TRBV5-1	NA	TRBJ1-2	CASSLSAKKGNYGYTF	TGCGCCAGCAGCTTGTCCGCAAAAAAAGGAAACTATGGCTACACCTTC
NA	TRBV28	NA	TRBJ2-1	CASSINNEQFF	TGTGCCAGCAGTATAAACAATGAGCAGTTCTTC
once	TRBV14	NA	TRBJ1-1	CASSQSGQYTFF	TGTGCCAGCAGCCAATCTGGACAATATACTTTCTTT
NA	TRBV14	NA	TRBJ2-6	CASSRGHHLSGANVLTF	TGTGCCAGCAGCCGAGGACACCACCTCTCTGGGGCCAACGTCCTGACTTTC
many	TRBV25-1	NA	TRBJ1-2	CASSPDGTNYGYTF	TGTGCCAGCAGCCCGGACGGAACCAACTATGGCTACACCTTC
NA	TRBV30	NA	TRBJ2-2	CAWIKGNTGELFF	TGTGCCTGGATTAAGGGGAACACCGGGGAGCTGTTTTTT
once	TRBV27	NA	TRBJ2-7	CASSLKEGMGEQYF	TGTGCCAGCAGTTTAAAGGAGGGAATGGGGGAGCAGTACTTC
NA	TRBV2	TRBD1	TRBJ1-5	CASSAETGIQPQHF	TGTGCCAGCAGTGCGGAGACAGGGATTCAGCCCCAGCATTTT
NA	TRBV4-2	NA	TRBJ2-7	CASSRLAFSSYEQYF	TGTGCCAGCAGCCGCCTAGCGTTTAGCTCCTACGAGCAGTACTTC
once	TRBV29-1	TRBD1	TRBJ2-7	CSATGYRGLLGYEQYF	TGCAGCGCAACCGGATACAGGGGGCTTCTGGGATACGAGCAGTACTTC
NA	TRBV7-2	NA	TRBJ1-5	CASSLAGGRNQPQHF	TGTGCCAGCAGCTTAGCAGGGGGTAGGAATCAGCCCCAGCATTTT
many	TRBV25-1	TRBD1	TRBJ1-3	CASSPTGSGNTIYF	TGTGCCAGCAGCCCGACAGGGTCTGGAAACACCATATATTTT
NA	TRBV4-1	NA	TRBJ1-5	CASSRQPGNQPQHF	TGCGCCAGCAGCCGACAACCAGGGAATCAGCCCCAGCATTTT
once	TRBV28	NA	TRBJ2-3	CASRPTGEATDTQYF	TGTGCCAGCAGGCCTACAGGGGAGGCCACAGATACGCAGTATTTT
NA	TRBV5-5	NA	TRBJ1-4	CASSLRAANEKLFF	TGTGCCAGCAGCTTGCGGGCAGCTAATGAAAAACTGTTTTTT
NA	TRBV11-3	NA	TRBJ2-1	CASSLDQDNEQFF	TGTGCCAGCAGCTTAGATCAGGACAATGAGCAGTTCTTC
NA	TRBV18	TRBD2	TRBJ2-7	CASSPQSGAYEQYF	TGTGCCAGCTCACCCCAAAGCGGGGCCTACGAGCAGTACTTC
NA	TRBV5-1	NA	TRBJ2-5	CASSPLRSLQETQYF	TGCGCCAGCAGCCCTCTCAGAAGCTTACAAGAGACCCAGTACTTC
NA	TRBV5-6	NA	TRBJ2-5	CASSLVGGEETQYF	TGTGCCAGCAGCTTGGTTGGAGGGGAAGAGACCCAGTACTTC
NA	TRBV2	TRBD1	TRBJ1-5	CASSIRAGTGGNQPQHF	TGTGCCAGCAGTATTCGAGCCGGGACAGGGGGCAATCAGCCCCAGCATTTT
once	TRBV19	NA	TRBJ2-5	CASSSDPGYRETQYF	TGTGCCAGTAGTAGCGATCCGGGCTACCGAGAGACCCAGTACTTC